This T cell receptor (beta chain) was obtained from a study of T-cell reconstitution after alpha-beta-depleted transplantation in children. Overall study findings and caveats: From surviving recipient T cells and thymic progenitors came the high day-60 TCRbeta diversity observed in some patients. Several hundred rapidly expanded clones from non-depleted graft cells reportedly supplied alpha-beta T cells about two months post-transplant.

This clonotype has just a few counts. Its antigen remains unknown. Between the trimmed V and J ends, which lost 4 bases and 7 bases, there was a span of 21 bases. The CDR3 spans 16 residues. Germline-derived CDR1 and CDR2 are SGHRS and YFSETQ. This sample's TCRbeta library carried unique molecular identifier barcodes. TCRdb used MiXCR to reprocess the PCR reads, holding one entry per CDR3 protein. The top ten hold just over 35% of the sample, which has 530,000 or so distinct CDR3 sequences, over 20% seen once. The chain joins TRBV5-1 to TRBJ1-3; D unclear. The receptor comes from a boy in the first two years of life with Wiskott-Aldrich syndrome, due to receive a stem cell transplant. Sequencing used PBMCs, obtained before TCRalphabeta/CD19-depleted stem cell transplant. The CDR3 nucleotides are TGCGCCAGCAGCAGGACCACCTTTGGGTCTGTGAACACCATATATTTT. Amino acids: CASSRTTFGSVNTIYF.